The present T cell receptor beta chain was sequenced within a study of CD8 T cells in Susac syndrome. Findings and limits, study-wide: The study's TCR sequencing and HLA analysis drew on a certain number of individuals. That number was acknowledged as relatively small.

Germline V gene data show CDR1 as LGHNA and CDR2 as YSLEER. Trimming took 4 bases from V and 3 from J; bases not matched to a gene: 8. The CDR3 extends over 17 amino acids. On this clonotype itself: Its antigen is currently unknown.

Reverse transcription of roughly 0.45 to 1 ug RNA used random hexamers. MiXCR was run by TCRdb on the immunoSEQ multiplex PCR reads, yielding one entry per CDR3 protein. This sample has 150,000 to 200,000 distinct CDR3 sequences, with 90% to 97% found just once. This sequence was found in a human donor with multiple sclerosis. The genes are TRBV4-3 and TRBJ2-2, with 10 bases lining up with TRBD2. Sequencing was done on a sample of CD4+ T cells from PBMCs. The CDR3 is CASSPSLAGDYTGELFF. The CDR3 DNA is TGCGCCAGCAGCCCTAGTCTAGCGGGGGACTACACCGGGGAGCTGTTTTTT.